One and the same sample provided the 4 T cell receptor beta chains below, sequenced in a study of control samples from healthy donors and cancer patients. Clones were read by immunoSEQ multiplex PCR, and TCRdb kept only the in-frame ones, dropping some. This repertoire shows approximately 150,000 clones, 70% to 90% found once; its top ten account for roughly 1.7%. The sample was blood. The receptors were sampled from a man between 18 and 35 years old in good health.

The CDR3 sequence is CASSLAGTYEQYF. CDR3 nucleotides: TGTGCCAGCAGCTTGGCAGGGACCTACGAGCAGTACTTC. The chain is built from TRBV7-9 and TRBJ2-7; TRBD1 might be the D (5 bases). This CDR3 comprises 13 residues. Per germline, CDR1 SEHNR and CDR2 FQNEAQ (reference sequence). Trimming cost V 3 bases and J 2 bases, with 8 bases left between them.

In this sample, this clone turned up a few times. The V and J genes are TRBV16 and TRBJ2-2, with a tentative D call TRBD1 (6 bases). CDR1 and CDR2 from the germline V gene are KGHSY and FQNENV. V was pared by 5 bases and J by 5 bases, with 15 bases between. This CDR3 region has 15 residues. The CDR3 DNA is TGTGCCAGCAGCGCAGAATCACAGGGAACCGGGGAGCTGTTTTTT. Its protein is CASSAESQGTGELFF.

The gene calls are TRBV2 and TRBJ2-2; TRBD2 agrees at 10 bases. Trimming cost V 5 bases and J 5 bases; bases outside gene matches: 11. Germline CDR1 is SNHLY and CDR2 is FYNNEI. The CDR3 totals 17 residues. CDR3 nucleotide sequence: TGTGCCAGCAGTCAATTCTCTAGCGGGGGTTGGACCGGGGAGCTGTTTTTT. Protein product: CASSQFSSGGWTGELFF.

This clone was seen a single time. The chain employs TRBV7-9 and TRBJ2-5, with D perhaps given as TRBD1 or TRBD2 (5 bases each). Trimming took off 4 bases at V and 5 bases at J, with 17 bases between the two ends. This CDR3 contains 15 residues. Germline loops: CDR1 SEHNR, CDR2 FQNEAQ (reference sequence). CDR3 protein: CASSSHRSSGETQYF. The DNA of the CDR3 is TGTGCCAGCAGCTCACACAGGAGTTCGGGGGAGACCCAGTACTTC.